This T cell receptor (beta chain) was sequenced in a study of neoadjuvant anti-PD-1 for oral cavity cancer. The germline V gene has CDR1 LNHDA and CDR2 SQIVND (reference sequence). With 5 bases removed from V and 1 base from J, the gap between germline ends came to 11 bases. The CDR3 is 15 residues long. Produced via immunoSEQ multiplex PCR; TCRdb's table is partial and in-frame only. Of some 14,000 clones listed, about two thirds are singletons. The sequencing used PBMCs, collected before nivolumab (anti-PD-1) treatment. This receptor was identified in a person aged 35 to 85 with oral cavity squamous cell carcinoma. The V and J genes are TRBV19 and TRBJ2-2; TRBD1 might be the D (6 bases). CDR3 residues: CASSVPRGNTGELFF. The CDR3, as DNA: TGTGCCAGTAGTGTCCCCAGGGGGAACACCGGGGAGCTGTTTTTT.